This T cell receptor (beta chain) originates from a study of prognosis after radiotherapy for stage I lung cancer. Trimming took off 3 bases at V and 0 bases at J, with 9 bases between the two ends. The CDR3 has 14 residues. Germline-derived CDR1 and CDR2 are SGDLS and YYNGEE. Using two-round multiplex PCR, the authors amplified TCR beta CDR3 from genomic DNA. Primers were specific to each TRBV and TRBJ gene in first-round PCR. Using its own MiXCR run on the multiplex PCR reads, TCRdb lists one record per CDR3 protein. The sample consists of over 25,000 distinct CDR3 sequences, around 46% of them appearing once.

The sequence was collected from a donor aged 50 or older with non-small cell lung cancer. This rearrangement joins TRBV9 to TRBJ2-5; D might be TRBD2 (6 bases). The specimen was PBMCs, collected before or after stereotactic body radiation therapy (not recorded which). The CDR3 spells CASSGSGYQETQYF. DNA of the CDR3: TGTGCCAGCAGCGGTAGCGGATACCAAGAGACCCAGTACTTC.